The 32 T cell receptor beta chains below were found in one sample sequenced in a study of blood T cell repertoires in COVID-19. Clones were sequenced by immunoSEQ multiplex PCR, and TCRdb holds only the in-frame ones, with some missing. The sample includes around 200,000 clones, about nine tenths of them seen just once. The sequenced sample consisted of peripheral blood. The origin of the receptors is a man between 18 and 35 years old with active or convalescent COVID-19.

The chain recombines TRBV19 with TRBJ2-3; 10 bases agree with TRBD1. CDR3 length: 15 amino acids. J lost 3 bases, V lost 5 bases, and 5 bases had no gene match. Germline-derived CDR1 and CDR2 are LNHDA and SQIVND (reference sequence). CDR3 loop: CASSLEDRGTDTQYF. The CDR3 coding sequence is TGTGCCAGTAGTTTGGAGGACAGGGGGACAGATACGCAGTATTTT. Full variable domain (missing parts from reference TRBV19 and TRBJ2-3): DGGITQSPKYLFRKEGQNVTLSCEQNLNHDAMYWYRQDPGQGLRLIYYSQIVNDFQKGDIAEGYSVSREKKESFPLTVTSAQKNPTAFYLCASSLEDRGTDTQYFGPGTRLTVL.

The rearrangement uses TRBV7-8 and TRBJ1-2, with 9 bases that match TRBD1. The CDR3 totals 16 residues. Trimming at V came to 0 bases and at J to 2 bases, leaving 4 bases not matched to a gene. Germline V gene data show CDR1 as SGHVS and CDR2 as FQNEAQ. The CDR3 region has the DNA TGTGCCAGCAGCTTAGCCCGACAGGGGGAGAACTATGGCTACACCTTC. Its translation: CASSLARQGENYGYTF.

This chain connects TRBV30 to TRBJ2-1; 11 positions match TRBD2. With 4 bases clipped from V and 2 bases from J, the junction kept 4 bases outside the gene matches. This CDR3 is built from 15 residues. The germline CDR1 and CDR2 sequences are GTSNPN and SVGIG (reference sequence). CDR3 nucleotides: TGTGCCTGGAACAAACTAGCGGGAGCCTACAATGAGCAGTTCTTC. As protein: CAWNKLAGAYNEQFF.

The chain uses TRBV18 and TRBJ1-4; no clear D gene. Trimming cost V 4 bases and J 8 bases, with 17 bases left between them. The CDR3 loop spans 15 amino acids. CDR1 and CDR2 (germline): KGHSH, LQKENI. The CDR3 protein is CASSHDAWEREKLFF. CDR3 nucleotide sequence: TGTGCCAGCTCACACGACGCCTGGGAGCGGGAAAAACTGTTTTTT.

The CDR3 DNA sequence: TGTGCCTGGGAGACAGGCTCTAAGGCCCTCCACTTT. Its translation: CAWETGSKALHF. The rearrangement uses TRBV30 and TRBJ1-6, with D possibly matching TRBD1 (6 bases). Germline CDR1 GTSNPN, CDR2 SVGIG (reference sequence). This CDR3 spans 12 amino acids. The V end was cut by 5 bases, the J end by 14 bases, with 16 bases between. Using reference TRBV30 and TRBJ1-6 for the parts outside the CDR3, the full variable domain is SQTIHQWPATLVQPVGSPLSLECTVEGTSNPNLYWYRQAAGRGLQLLFYSVGIGQISSEVPQNLSASRPQDRQFILSSKKLLLSDSGFYLCAWETGSKALHFGNGTRLTVT.

This clone was seen a few times. V usage is TRBV21-1 and J usage is TRBJ2-7; the D call TRBD1 from the table was never checked on the DNA. TRBV21-1 is assigned pseudogene status. This CDR3 is built from 16 residues. Written as DNA, the CDR3 is TGTGCCAGCAGCAACGTGTCGGAGGGGGCTGCCTACGAGCAGTACTTC. Translation: CASSNVSEGAAYEQYF.

The chain joins TRBV13 to TRBJ2-7; 10 nucleotides align to TRBD1. Germline assignment: CDR1 PRHDT and CDR2 FYEKMQ (reference sequence). J lost 2 bases, V lost 4 bases, and 5 bases had no gene match. This CDR3 has 15 residues. The CDR3 DNA reads as TGTGCCAGCAGCTCGGACGGACAGGGGGCCTACGAGCAGTACTTC. Its translation is CASSSDGQGAYEQYF.

This clone has just a few counts. J is TRBJ2-1 and V is TRBV7-9; D uncertain. V shed 4 bases and J shed 8 bases, with 15 bases lying between them. This CDR3 region has 14 residues. The V gene's germline CDR1 is SEHNR and CDR2 FQNEAQ (reference sequence). This CDR3 is CASSSRLTSDEQFF. The DNA of the CDR3 is TGTGCCAGCAGCTCCCGACTGACTTCGGATGAGCAGTTCTTC.

The chain recombines TRBV18 with TRBJ1-3; D ambiguous. CDR1 is KGHSH, CDR2 LQKENI, per germline. V lost 5 bases and J 2 bases, leaving 13 bases between the germline ends. The CDR3 has 15 residues. CDR3 DNA sequence: TGTGCCAGCTCATACGTCCAGGATACTGGAAACACCATATATTTT. It is translated as CASSYVQDTGNTIYF. Full variable domain (rest looked up from reference TRBV18 and TRBJ1-3): NAGVMQNPRHLVRRRGQEARLRCSPMKGHSHVYWYRQLPEEGLKFMVYLQKENIIDESGMPKERFSAEFPKEGPSILRIQQVVRGDSAAYFCASSYVQDTGNTIYFGEGSWLTVV.

V usage is TRBV15 and J usage is TRBJ2-1, with D perhaps TRBD2 (5 bases). The CDR3 extends over 14 amino acids. V dropped 6 bases and J dropped 5 bases, with 14 bases sitting between them. Germline V gives CDR1 LNHNV, CDR2 YYDKDF (reference sequence). The CDR3 loop is CATSLHSDHNEQFF. CDR3 DNA: TGTGCCACCAGTCTCCATAGCGACCACAATGAGCAGTTCTTC.

The genes are TRBV5-6 and TRBJ2-7; D not certain. Looked up from germline, CDR1 is SGHDT and CDR2 is YYEEEE. Trimming took off 4 bases at V and 1 base at J, with 9 bases between the two ends. This CDR3 spans 13 amino acids. CDR3 loop: CASSSSKSYEQYF. CDR3 DNA sequence: TGTGCCAGCAGCAGTAGTAAATCCTACGAGCAGTACTTC.

The genes are TRBV4-1 and TRBJ1-4; unclear D gene. V shed 0 bases and J shed 7 bases, with 12 bases lying between them. The CDR3 covers 15 residues. CDR1 and CDR2 (germline): MGHRA, YSYEKL. The CDR3 is CASSQDEGMGEKLFF. CDR3 nucleotide sequence: TGCGCCAGCAGCCAAGATGAGGGCATGGGTGAAAAACTGTTTTTT.

The chain recombines TRBV5-4 with TRBJ2-3, with TRBD1 as a possible D gene (5 bases). Deletions cut 1 base from V and 4 bases from J, with 7 bases between. From germline, CDR1 is SGHNT and CDR2 YYREEE (reference sequence). This CDR3 contains 13 residues. For the CDR3, the DNA is TGTGCCAGCAGCTTGAGGGGATCAGATACGCAGTATTTT. Amino acids: CASSLRGSDTQYF. The complete variable domain, with remaining parts taken from reference TRBV5-4 and TRBJ2-3, reads ETGVTQSPTHLIKTRGQQVTLRCSSQSGHNTVSWYQQALGQGPQFIFQYYREEENGRGNFPPRFSGLQFPNYSSELNVNALELDDSALYLCASSLRGSDTQYFGPGTRLTVL.

The CDR3 DNA sequence: TGTGCCACCAGCACCCCTAGCGGGAGGGTAACAGATACGCAGTATTTT. Translated, it gives CATSTPSGRVTDTQYF. The chain employs TRBV15 and TRBJ2-3; 12 positions match TRBD2. The CDR3 runs to 16 residues. The junction had 5 bases not matched to a gene; V was cut back by 4 bases and J by 3 bases. The germline V gene encodes CDR1 LNHNV and CDR2 YYDKDF (reference sequence).

The chain couples TRBV5-6 to TRBJ1-2, with a tentative D call TRBD1 (6 bases). CDR1 is SGHDT and CDR2 is YYEEEE in the germline V gene. The CDR3 extends over 14 amino acids. V lost 3 bases and J 5 bases, leaving 14 bases between the germline ends. The CDR3 loop reads CASSWADRLYGYTF. Written as DNA, the CDR3 is TGTGCCAGCAGCTGGGCGGACAGATTATATGGCTACACCTTC.

The V gene is TRBV2, the J gene TRBJ1-1, with D tentatively TRBD1 (5 bases). CDR3 length: 13 amino acids. The germline V and J ends were trimmed by 8 bases and 1 base, with 11 bases remaining between them. From germline, CDR1 is SNHLY and CDR2 FYNNEI. CDR3 region: CASAGLENTEAFF. CDR3 in DNA: TGTGCCAGCGCAGGGTTGGAGAACACTGAAGCTTTCTTT. The variable domain in full, completed from reference TRBV2 and TRBJ1-1, reads EPEVTQTPSHQVTQMGQEVILRCVPISNHLYFYWYRQILGQKVEFLVSFYNNEISEKSEIFDDQFSVERPDGSNFTLKIRSTKLEDSAMYFCASAGLENTEAFFGQGTRLTVV.

The chain recombines TRBV3-1 (or the pseudogene TRBV3-2) with TRBJ1-1; weak D call: TRBD1 (6 bases). The germline V and J ends were trimmed by 1 base and 1 base, with 13 bases remaining between them. CDR3 length: 16 residues. CDR1 and CDR2 from the germline V gene are LGHDT and YNNKEL (reference sequence). The CDR3 region is CASSQVTGHSNTEAFF. In DNA, the CDR3 is TGTGCCAGCAGCCAAGTTACGGGACATTCGAACACTGAAGCTTTCTTT.

The chain employs TRBV14 and TRBJ1-4, with 7 positions matching TRBD1. The junction had 4 bases not matched to a gene; V was cut back by 5 bases and J by 7 bases. CDR1 SGHDN and CDR2 FVKESK come from the germline V gene. The CDR3 contains 13 residues. The CDR3 region has the DNA TGTGCCAGCAGCTCACAGGGGATTGAAAAACTGTTTTTT. The encoded protein is CASSSQGIEKLFF.

V usage is TRBV5-6 and J usage is TRBJ2-3; D not certain. The V and J ends lost 0 bases and 5 bases respectively, with 10 bases between them. The V gene's germline CDR1 is SGHDT and CDR2 YYEEEE. The CDR3 is 14 residues long. CDR3 residues: CASSLVPAEDTQYF. The CDR3 DNA reads TGTGCCAGCAGCTTGGTGCCGGCGGAAGATACGCAGTATTTT.

This rearrangement joins TRBV30 to TRBJ1-6; D is perhaps TRBD1 (6 bases). The V gene's germline CDR1 is GTSNPN and CDR2 SVGIG (reference sequence). V was trimmed by 5 bases and J by 14 bases, leaving 16 bases between them. The CDR3 sequence is 12 residues long. For the CDR3, the DNA is TGTGCCTGGGGGGGGCCAGTTCGCACCCTCCACTTT. Translation gives CAWGGPVRTLHF.

The chain combines TRBV2 with TRBJ2-1; 10 bases map to TRBD2. In germline, CDR1 is SNHLY, CDR2 FYNNEI. The CDR3 runs to 16 residues. The ends lost 2 bases at V and 5 bases at J; junction bases unmatched: 6. DNA of the CDR3: TGTGCCAGCAGTGAACCCGGACTAGCGGTGAACAATGAGCAGTTCTTC. Its translation: CASSEPGLAVNNEQFF.

V and J are TRBV2 and TRBJ2-2, with 10 bases fitting TRBD1. CDR3 length: 15 residues. Unmatched junction bases numbered 8, after V lost 8 bases and J lost 5 bases. CDR1 is SNHLY, CDR2 FYNNEI, per germline. CDR3: CASRLPGQGTGELFF. CDR3 nucleotides: TGTGCCAGCCGACTTCCGGGACAGGGGACCGGGGAGCTGTTTTTT.

This clone was picked up a small number of times. The chain has TRBV5-6 and TRBJ1-5; D unclear. This CDR3 spans 13 amino acids. Germline assignment: CDR1 SGHDT and CDR2 YYEEEE. V lost 0 bases to trimming and J lost 4 bases, with 5 bases between them. The CDR3 loop is CASSLGPNQPQHF. CDR3 nucleotides: TGTGCCAGCAGCTTGGGGCCTAATCAGCCCCAGCATTTT.

The V call is TRBV5-6, the J call TRBJ2-3; D not resolved. From germline, CDR1 is SGHDT and CDR2 YYEEEE. Trimming left V 0 bases short and J 1 base short, with 9 bases between. CDR3 length: 15 amino acids. The CDR3 coding sequence is TGTGCCAGCAGCTTGGTAGGCGGCGGCACAGATACGCAGTATTTT. Amino acid sequence: CASSLVGGGTDTQYF.

The V gene is TRBV30, the J gene TRBJ1-6, with 10 bases matching TRBD1. CDR1 and CDR2 (germline): GTSNPN, SVGIG (reference sequence). CDR3 length: 15 residues. V was pared by 1 base and J by 8 bases, with 5 bases of the junction left unmatched. For the CDR3, the DNA is TGTGCCTGGAGTGCTTTAGGACAGGGGGATTCACCCCTCCACTTT. This sequence encodes CAWSALGQGDSPLHF. Based on the CDR3 plus reference TRBV30 and TRBJ1-6, the full variable domain is SQTIHQWPATLVQPVGSPLSLECTVEGTSNPNLYWYRQAAGRGLQLLFYSVGIGQISSEVPQNLSASRPQDRQFILSSKKLLLSDSGFYLCAWSALGQGDSPLHFGNGTRLTVT.

V is TRBV19 and J is TRBJ1-1; 9 bases line up with TRBD1. CDR1 is LNHDA, CDR2 SQIVND, per germline (reference sequence). With 9 bases clipped from V and 10 bases from J, the junction kept 18 bases outside the gene matches. The CDR3 runs to 15 residues. The CDR3 here is CASMSGTGIPRIAFF. The CDR3 DNA is TGTGCCAGCATGTCCGGGACAGGGATCCCGAGAATAGCTTTCTTT.

The chain carries TRBV30 and TRBJ2-2, with D uncertain. Trimming took off 2 bases at V and 5 bases at J, with 9 bases between the two ends. The CDR3 sequence is 13 residues long. Germline V lookup: CDR1 GTSNPN, CDR2 SVGIG (reference sequence). The CDR3 coding sequence is TGTGCCTGGAGTACCACTCTTACCGGGGAGCTGTTTTTT. Amino acid sequence: CAWSTTLTGELFF.

The V call is TRBV19, the J call TRBJ1-4, with 9 bases lining up with TRBD1. The V gene end was trimmed by 10 bases and the J gene end by 2 bases; junction bases not matched to a gene: 8. Germline loops: CDR1 LNHDA, CDR2 SQIVND (reference sequence). This CDR3 has 15 amino acids. In DNA form, the CDR3 reads TGTGCCACCACCGACAGGGGGGCGACTAATGAAAAACTGTTTTTT. It is translated as CATTDRGATNEKLFF.

This clone was picked up one time. The chain has TRBV25-1 and TRBJ2-3; D unresolved. The CDR3 loop spans 15 amino acids. CDR1 MGHDK and CDR2 SYGVNS come from the germline V gene. The V end lost 0 bases, the J end lost 0 bases, and 7 bases lay between the germline ends. The CDR3 region is CASSEYSGSTDTQYF. The CDR3 bases are TGTGCCAGCAGTGAATATTCGGGTAGCACAGATACGCAGTATTTT.

CDR3 DNA: TGTGCCTGGAGTCGGGCGGGGGCTCACGAGCAGTACTTC. Translated: CAWSRAGAHEQYF. The chain uses TRBV30 and TRBJ2-7, with D possibly matching TRBD2 (7 bases). Germline V gene sequence: CDR1 GTSNPN, CDR2 SVGIG (reference sequence). This CDR3 spans 13 amino acids. V lost 2 bases and J 5 bases, leaving 13 bases between the germline ends.

V usage is TRBV9 and J usage is TRBJ1-5, with TRBD1 matching 7 bases. V shed 3 bases, J shed 6 bases, and the junction held 9 bases outside the gene matches. Per the germline V gene, CDR1 is SGDLS and CDR2 is YYNGEE. The CDR3 contains 15 residues. CDR3 residues: CASSARGDLGQPQHF. CDR3 DNA sequence: TGTGCCAGCAGCGCCAGGGGGGATTTGGGTCAGCCCCAGCATTTT.

The genes are TRBV30 and TRBJ1-5; 7 bases are a match to TRBD1. In germline, CDR1 is GTSNPN, CDR2 SVGIG (reference sequence). The CDR3 covers 17 residues. Trimming cost V 1 base and J 0 bases; bases outside gene matches: 9. The CDR3 coding sequence is TGTGCCTGGAGTGCATACGGGACAGATAATAGCAATCAGCCCCAGCATTTT. The encoded protein is CAWSAYGTDNSNQPQHF.